This T cell receptor beta chain was observed in a study of Graves' ophthalmopathy and Graves' hyperthyroidism. CDR1 and CDR2 from the germline V gene are KGHSH and LQKENI. V lost 2 bases, J lost 1 base, and 14 bases lay in between. The CDR3 contains 16 residues. Amplified TCR beta CDR3 regions were obtained using RNA transcripts as template. HTBI primers primed a first-round RT-PCR, and a second-round multiplex PCR followed. MiXCR was run by TCRdb on the multiplex PCR reads, yielding one entry per CDR3 protein. The sample includes around 1.1 million distinct CDR3 sequences, about 38% of them seen just once.

This chain links TRBV18 with TRBJ2-5; D might be TRBD1 (6 bases). The sequencing sample was made of peripheral blood or thyroid tissue (not recorded which). The receptor's source is an adult man with Graves' hyperthyroidism. The CDR3 sequence is CASSPIIRGVQETQYF. The DNA for the CDR3 is TGTGCCAGCTCACCAATAATCAGGGGCGTCCAAGAGACCCAGTACTTC. The full variable domain, with the rest looked up from reference TRBV18 and TRBJ2-5, is NAGVMQNPRHLVRRRGQEARLRCSPMKGHSHVYWYRQLPEEGLKFMVYLQKENIIDESGMPKERFSAEFPKEGPSILRIQQVVRGDSAAYFCASSPIIRGVQETQYFGPGTRLLVL.